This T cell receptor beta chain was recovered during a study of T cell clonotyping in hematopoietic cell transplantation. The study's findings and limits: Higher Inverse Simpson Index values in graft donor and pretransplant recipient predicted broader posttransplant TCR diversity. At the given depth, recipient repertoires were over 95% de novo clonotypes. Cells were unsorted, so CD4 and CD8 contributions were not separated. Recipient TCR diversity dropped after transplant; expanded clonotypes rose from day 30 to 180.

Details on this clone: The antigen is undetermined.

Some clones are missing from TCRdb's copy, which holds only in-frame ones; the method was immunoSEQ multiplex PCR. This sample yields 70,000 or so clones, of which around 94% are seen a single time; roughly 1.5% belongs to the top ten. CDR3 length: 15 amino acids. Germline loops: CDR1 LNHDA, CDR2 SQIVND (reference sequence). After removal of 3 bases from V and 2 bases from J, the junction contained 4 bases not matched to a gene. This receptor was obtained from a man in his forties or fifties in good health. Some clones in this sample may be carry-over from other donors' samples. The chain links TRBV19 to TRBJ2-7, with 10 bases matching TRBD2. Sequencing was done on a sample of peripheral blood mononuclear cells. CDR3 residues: CASSILAGETYEQYF. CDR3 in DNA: TGTGCCAGTAGTATTCTAGCGGGAGAGACCTACGAGCAGTACTTC.